This TCR beta chain is from a study of blood T cell repertoires in COVID-19. Study in general: COVID-19 samples, acute and convalescent, were from the United States, Italy and Spain. The analysed material was cDNA or gDNA that came from T cells, B-cell-depleted T cells, or PBMCs.

Trimming removed 4 bases from V and 2 bases from J; junction bases left unmatched: 7. Germline CDR1 reads MGHRA; CDR2 reads YSYEKL. This CDR3 spans 15 amino acids. Original handling: Reference gene primer amplification in the assay estimated nucleated cell counts. Sequenced by immunoSEQ multiplex PCR; TCRdb stores in-frame clones only, minus some. That table furnishes V, J and clone size, whereas the DNA furnished D and trimming. The sample yields some 70,000 clones, approximately 75% seen once. The chain joins TRBV4-1 to TRBJ2-7; 8 nucleotides align to TRBD2. The sequenced sample consisted of peripheral blood. The origin of this receptor is a woman aged 60-75 years with acute or convalescent COVID-19. Here the CDR3 reads CASSPGVAGTYEQYF. DNA of the CDR3: TGCGCCAGCAGCCCCGGAGTAGCGGGGACCTACGAGCAGTACTTC.